The 17 T cell receptor beta chains presented below share a single source sample, sequenced in a study of T cells in Graves' hyperthyroidism and ophthalmopathy. RNA transcripts served as the template for amplifying TCR beta CDR3 regions. The HTBI primer set served for first-round RT-PCR of the TCR CDR3. TCRdb called the multiplex PCR reads again in MiXCR, with one record for every CDR3 protein. The sample yields around 720,000 distinct CDR3 sequences, just over 35% seen once. The sequencing sample was made of blood. All receptors come from a woman in her thirties or forties with Graves' hyperthyroidism.

This clonotype has at least ten counts. The chain carries TRBV4-1 and TRBJ2-5; D might be TRBD2 (7 bases). Trimming shortened V by 4 bases and J by 4 bases, and 19 bases separated the two germline ends. Germline V lookup: CDR1 MGHRA, CDR2 YSYEKL. This CDR3 has 16 residues. The CDR3 here is CASSPGGTGWRETQYF. In DNA form, the CDR3 reads TGCGCCAGCAGCCCGGGGGGAACAGGGTGGCGAGAGACCCAGTACTTC.

The chain is built from TRBV7-9 and TRBJ1-4; 7 nucleotides agree with TRBD1. The V and J ends lost 3 bases and 8 bases, in that order; junction bases with no gene match: 12. The CDR3 sequence is 16 residues long. CDR1 is SEHNR, CDR2 FQNEAQ, per germline (reference sequence). CDR3 region: CASSFMTGPLEEKLFF. CDR3 in DNA: TGTGCCAGCAGCTTTATGACAGGGCCATTAGAGGAAAAACTGTTTTTT.

This clonotype has just one count. The chain combines TRBV10-3 with TRBJ1-6, with 9 bases fitting TRBD1. The CDR3 loop spans 16 amino acids. In germline, CDR1 is ENHRY, CDR2 SYGVKD. The V segment lost 0 bases and the J segment 7 bases; nucleotides outside the gene matches: 4. Here the CDR3 DNA reads TGTGCCATCAGTGAGTCGACAGGGGGGGCAAATTCACCCCTCCACTTT. Translated, it gives CAISESTGGANSPLHF.

The rearrangement uses TRBV4-1 and TRBJ2-7; D assignment may be TRBD1 or TRBD2 (5 bases each). CDR3 size: 13 residues. Trimming took off 0 bases at V and 5 bases at J, with 8 bases between the two ends. The germline V gene has CDR1 MGHRA and CDR2 YSYEKL. Here the CDR3 DNA reads TGCGCCAGCAGCCAAGATCGGGACGACGAGCAGTACTTC. It yields the protein CASSQDRDDEQYF.

This clonotype was observed at least ten times. The chain is built from TRBV7-8 and TRBJ2-7; D call uncertain. There are 14 residues in the CDR3. The V and J ends lost 5 bases and 0 bases respectively, with 11 bases between them. Per the germline V gene, CDR1 is SGHVS and CDR2 is FQNEAQ. DNA of the CDR3: TGTGCCAGCAGCCCCCTGGCCGTCTCCTACGAGCAGTACTTC. Translation gives CASSPLAVSYEQYF.

This chain connects TRBV2 to TRBJ2-3; 10 nucleotides line up with TRBD1. V shed 4 bases, J shed 8 bases, and the junction held 6 bases outside the gene matches. From germline, CDR1 is SNHLY and CDR2 FYNNEI. CDR3 length equals 14 residues. The CDR3 protein is CASSATTGGGTQYF. The CDR3 DNA sequence: TGTGCCAGCAGTGCAACGACAGGGGGCGGTACGCAGTATTTT. Drawing the rest from reference TRBV2 and TRBJ2-3, the complete variable domain is EPEVTQTPSHQVTQMGQEVILRCVPISNHLYFYWYRQILGQKVEFLVSFYNNEISEKSEIFDDQFSVERPDGSNFTLKIRSTKLEDSAMYFCASSATTGGGTQYFGPGTRLTVL.

The chain joins TRBV19 to TRBJ2-2; tentatively, D is TRBD1 or TRBD2 (6 bases each). This CDR3 has 17 amino acids. The V gene lost 6 bases and the J gene lost 2 bases, with 19 bases spanning the gap. Germline CDR1 and CDR2: LNHDA and SQIVND (reference sequence). CDR3 sequence reads: CASRGGRGPINTGELFF. Written as DNA, the CDR3 is TGTGCCAGTAGAGGAGGTCGGGGGCCGATAAACACCGGGGAGCTGTTTTTT.

The V and J genes are TRBV20-1 and TRBJ2-5; 8 bases match TRBD2. The CDR3 sequence is 16 residues long. Germline-derived CDR1 and CDR2 are DFQATT and SNEGSKA (reference sequence). V gave up 0 bases and J gave up 5 bases; unmatched junction bases: 11. The CDR3, as DNA: TGCAGTGCTAGAGATCCCGACGGGGGGGATGGGGAGACCCAGTACTTC. It translates to CSARDPDGGDGETQYF.

This clonotype was observed many times. V usage is TRBV6-5 and J usage is TRBJ1-6; 8 positions match TRBD1. CDR3 length: 16 residues. V shed 2 bases and J 7 bases; nucleotides not matched to a gene: 7. The V gene's germline CDR1 is MNHEY and CDR2 SVGAGI. The CDR3 loop is CASSYPTGGRNSPLHF. In DNA form, the CDR3 reads TGTGCCAGCAGTTACCCCACAGGGGGTAGGAATTCACCCCTCCACTTT.

This rearrangement joins TRBV7-8 to TRBJ2-2; D gene unclear. Between the trimmed V and J ends, which lost 2 bases and 6 bases, there was a span of 10 bases. The germline gives CDR1 SGHVS, CDR2 FQNEAQ. This CDR3 is 14 amino acids long. The CDR3 DNA is TGTGCCAGCAGCTTACAGTTTCTAGCCGGGGAGCTGTTTTTT. Its protein is CASSLQFLAGELFF. The variable domain in full, completed from reference TRBV7-8 and TRBJ2-2, reads GAGVSQSPRYKVAKRGQDVALRCDPISGHVSLFWYQQALGQGPEFLTYFQNEAQLDKSGLPSDRFFAERPEGSVSTLKIQRTQQEDSAVYLCASSLQFLAGELFFGEGSRLTVL.

This clonotype was counted ten times or more. J is TRBJ1-4 and V is TRBV14; D is undetermined. Trimming stripped 4 bases from V and 7 bases from J, with 13 bases between. Germline CDR1 is SGHDN and CDR2 is FVKESK. This CDR3 has 14 amino acids. The CDR3 bases are TGTGCCAGCAGCCCTCACGGACCCTTTGAAAAACTGTTTTTT. Translated, it gives CASSPHGPFEKLFF. Based on the CDR3 plus reference TRBV14 and TRBJ1-4, the full variable domain is EAGVTQFPSHSVIEKGQTVTLRCDPISGHDNLYWYRRVMGKEIKFLLHFVKESKQDESGMPNNRFLAERTGGTYSTLKVQPAELEDSGVYFCASSPHGPFEKLFFGSGTQLSVL.

J is TRBJ1-5 and V is TRBV6-1, with D hard to call. Trimming took 4 bases from V and 2 from J, leaving 9 bases between them. The germline V gene encodes CDR1 MNHNS and CDR2 SASEGT. The CDR3 has 14 amino acids. The CDR3 is CASSGLSGNQPQHF. In DNA form, the CDR3 reads TGTGCCAGCAGTGGTCTCTCGGGCAATCAGCCCCAGCATTTT.

The chain uses TRBV7-9 and TRBJ2-7; the match to TRBD2 covers 7 bases. This CDR3 is built from 15 residues. The V and J ends lost 5 bases and 2 bases, in that order; junction bases with no gene match: 9. The germline CDR1 and CDR2 sequences are SEHNR and FQNEAQ (reference sequence). The CDR3 region is CASSPRGGRAYEQYF. For the CDR3, the DNA is TGTGCCAGCAGCCCCCGGGGAGGGAGGGCCTACGAGCAGTACTTC.

This clonotype was counted a few times. This clone may be a read error of a much larger clone one base away. The chain carries TRBV20-1 and TRBJ2-5, with a weak D call TRBD2 (5 bases). Germline V gene lookup returns CDR1 DFQATT and CDR2 SNEGSKA (reference sequence). This CDR3 is built from 13 residues. V lost 3 bases, J lost 7 bases, and 15 bases lay in between. The CDR3 reads CSASFLAGGTQYF. The CDR3 DNA sequence: TGCAGTGCTAGTTTCCTCGCCGGAGGGACCCAGTACTTC.

Ten or more counts support this clonotype. The rearrangement uses TRBV9 and TRBJ1-6; 7 positions agree with TRBD1. CDR1 is SGDLS and CDR2 is YYNGEE in the germline V gene. This CDR3 is built from 15 residues. V shed 0 bases and J 7 bases; nucleotides not matched to a gene: 4. CDR3 residues: CASSVEGTENSPLHF. The CDR3 DNA reads as TGTGCCAGCAGCGTAGAGGGGACAGAAAATTCACCCCTCCACTTT.

The chain links TRBV10-3 to TRBJ1-1, with unresolved D. V was pared by 10 bases and J by 4 bases, with 16 bases between. The CDR3 sequence is 13 residues long. In germline, CDR1 is ENHRY, CDR2 SYGVKD. The CDR3 reads CASCSLAGTEAFF. CDR3 DNA: TGTGCCAGCTGTTCCCTCGCGGGCACTGAAGCTTTCTTT.

The chain employs TRBV7-6 and TRBJ1-1; D unresolved. This CDR3 region has 12 residues. Germline-derived CDR1 and CDR2 are SGHVS and FNYEAQ. In DNA, the CDR3 is TGTGCTAGGCTCATGGAGGGCACTGAAGCTTTCTTT. It yields the protein CARLMEGTEAFF.